This T cell receptor beta chain was captured in a study of T cell clonotyping in hematopoietic cell transplantation. Recipients were bled about 28 days pretransplant and at posttransplant days 30, 100, 180. Regarding the study as a whole: Graft donor and pretransplant recipient Inverse Simpson Index values predicted broader posttransplant TCR diversity. After transplant, recipient diversity fell while pathologically expanded clonotypes grew through day 180. Few recipient clonotypes overlapped donors; over 95% were de novo at given depth.

TCRdb keeps only in-frame clones here, not all; method: immunoSEQ multiplex PCR. The sample carries under 9,500 clones, 97% recorded once. The germline V gene has CDR1 MDHEN and CDR2 SYDVKM. V lost 6 bases and J lost 4, with 15 bases in between. There are 14 residues in the CDR3. A remark on this clone: The antigen remains undetermined.

This TCR was sampled from a male patient between 60 and 69 years old who had an allogeneic stem cell transplant from a related donor, so the T cells may come from the graft donor. Some clones in this sample may be carry-over from other donors' samples. The chain couples TRBV28 to TRBJ1-2; D is ambiguous. This sample comprised peripheral blood mononuclear cells, obtained 100 days after allogeneic stem cell transplant. This chain's CDR3 is CASRAIGEGYGYTF. As DNA, the CDR3 is TGTGCCAGCAGGGCGATTGGGGAGGGCTATGGCTACACCTTC.